This T cell receptor beta chain was identified in a study of blood T cell repertoires in COVID-19. In the study overall: Acute and convalescent COVID-19 specimens originated in the United States, Italy and Spain.

Germline assignment: CDR1 KGHSH and CDR2 LQKENI. The CDR3 sequence is 15 residues long. Between the trimmed V and J ends, which lost 8 bases and 4 bases, there was a span of 21 bases. Profiled with immunoSEQ multiplex PCR; TCRdb holds only in-frame clones, not every one. The sample contains more than 60,000 clones, around nine tenths of which appear only once. The sequencing sample was made of peripheral blood. This TCR was sampled from a woman aged 50 to 65 with active or convalescent COVID-19. V usage is TRBV18 and J usage is TRBJ2-7, with a possible D match to TRBD2 (6 bases). CDR3 DNA sequence: TGTGCCAGCACATTGACTAGACGAGGGGTATACGAGCAGTACTTC. Translating gives CASTLTRRGVYEQYF.